The next 14 T cell receptor beta chains were all read from a single sample in a study of T cells in Graves' hyperthyroidism and ophthalmopathy. TCR beta CDR3 regions were amplified from RNA. First-round RT-PCR of the TCR CDR3 relied on the HTBI primer set. TCRdb ran MiXCR on the multiplex PCR reads and lists one entry per CDR3 protein. This sample yields 270,000 or so distinct CDR3 sequences, of which 20% to 30% are seen a single time; about a quarter belongs to the top ten. Material for sequencing was blood. The origin of the receptors is a man aged 40-49 years with Graves' hyperthyroidism that later progressed to Graves' ophthalmopathy.

This clonotype was detected ten times or more. This chain links TRBV11-2 with TRBJ1-5; D call uncertain. Trimming took off 2 bases at V and 0 bases at J, with 8 bases between the two ends. The CDR3 has 15 residues. Germline V lookup: CDR1 SGHAT, CDR2 FQNNGV. For the CDR3, the DNA is TGTGCCAGCAGCTTAATGGGAATTAGCAATCAGCCCCAGCATTTT. Translation: CASSLMGISNQPQHF.

This chain uses TRBV6-5 with TRBJ1-5; D not certain. The length of the CDR3 is 15 residues. V gave up 2 bases and J gave up 0 bases, with 8 bases separating them. CDR1 and CDR2 (germline): MNHEY, SVGAGI. CDR3 region: CASSYGRVSNQPQHF. The DNA for the CDR3 is TGTGCCAGCAGTTACGGTAGGGTTAGCAATCAGCCCCAGCATTTT.

This clonotype was observed at least ten times. This rearrangement joins TRBV20-1 to TRBJ1-1; D unresolved. Germline-derived CDR1 and CDR2 are DFQATT and SNEGSKA (reference sequence). The CDR3 length is 16 residues. Trimming stripped 2 bases from V and 3 bases from J, with 19 bases between. CDR3 in DNA: TGCAGTGCTAGACCTAGACGGGGTCGTGGAGACACTGAAGCTTTCTTT. The encoded protein is CSARPRRGRGDTEAFF.

The chain is built from TRBV11-2 and TRBJ2-5, with 9 bases that match TRBD2. CDR3 size: 18 residues. J lost 6 bases, V lost 6 bases, and 20 bases had no gene match. In germline, CDR1 is SGHAT, CDR2 FQNNGV. For the CDR3, the DNA is TGTGCCAGCAGTTTGCTCCAAGGGCATCTAGCGGGGTCGCAGACCCAGTACTTC. Its translation is CASSLLQGHLAGSQTQYF.

This clonotype has ten or more counts. The V gene is TRBV29-1, the J gene TRBJ1-1, with TRBD1 identical over 9 bases. The V segment lost 4 bases and the J segment 1 base; nucleotides outside the gene matches: 7. CDR1 is SQVTM and CDR2 is ANQGSEA in the germline V gene. There are 15 residues in the CDR3. The CDR3 nucleotides read TGCAGCGTTGTGGGACAGGGCAGATGGAACACTGAAGCTTTCTTT. Translated: CSVVGQGRWNTEAFF.

This clonotype was counted at least ten times. This chain joins TRBV11-1 and TRBJ2-4, with D tentatively TRBD2 (5 bases). This CDR3 is 14 amino acids long. V lost 5 bases to trimming and J lost 4 bases, with 12 bases between them. The germline CDR1 and CDR2 sequences are SGHAT and FQDESV (reference sequence). The CDR3: CASSPSPQKNIQYF. CDR3 nucleotide sequence: TGTGCCAGCAGCCCTAGCCCCCAGAAAAACATTCAGTACTTC.

This clonotype appeared many times. This chain connects TRBV19 to TRBJ2-2, with D hard to call. Germline V lookup: CDR1 LNHDA, CDR2 SQIVND (reference sequence). CDR3 length equals 15 residues. Trimming left V 5 bases short and J 3 bases short, with 13 bases between. The CDR3 sequence: CASSPGRRDTGELFF. In DNA, the CDR3 is TGTGCCAGTAGTCCGGGCCGTAGGGACACCGGGGAGCTGTTTTTT.

This clonotype appeared many times. The gene calls are TRBV6-2 or TRBV6-3 and TRBJ2-5; the D is unclear. V gave up 7 bases and J gave up 5 bases, with 17 bases separating them. The CDR3 contains 14 residues. CDR1 and CDR2 (germline): MNHEY, SVGEGT. CDR3 sequence: CASTRLGLGETQYF. The DNA of the CDR3 is TGTGCCAGCACCCGATTGGGGTTGGGGGAGACCCAGTACTTC.

This clonotype was seen repeatedly, ten times or more. The CDR3 coding sequence is TGTGCCAGTGGCGTTGTGCGCGGGGGCTACACCTTC. Protein product: CASGVVRGGYTF. The chain recombines TRBV6-5 with TRBJ1-2, with D uncertain. The ends were cut back, 9 bases at V and 8 bases at J, with 16 bases in the middle. The CDR3 extends over 12 amino acids. Germline CDR1 MNHEY, CDR2 SVGAGI.

This clonotype was seen at least ten times. The V call is TRBV27, the J call TRBJ1-5, with TRBD1 as a possible D gene (6 bases). Germline V lookup: CDR1 MNHEY, CDR2 SMNVEV (reference sequence). Trimming removed 4 bases at V and 4 bases at J, with 20 bases between. The length of the CDR3 is 17 residues. The CDR3 sequence: CASSSRPDRNLNQPQHF. The CDR3 DNA is TGTGCCAGCAGTTCGCGCCCTGACAGGAACCTAAATCAGCCCCAGCATTTT.

This clonotype was counted many times. The chain links TRBV28 to TRBJ2-2; TRBD2 might be the D (5 bases). Germline-derived CDR1 and CDR2 are MDHEN and SYDVKM. This CDR3 contains 16 residues. The V and J ends lost 3 bases and 1 base respectively, with 12 bases between them. For the CDR3, the DNA is TGTGCCAGCAGTTTCCTTGGACTCGAGAACACCGGGGAGCTGTTTTTT. Amino acid sequence: CASSFLGLENTGELFF. Drawing the rest from reference TRBV28 and TRBJ2-2, the complete variable domain is DVKVTQSSRYLVKRTGEKVFLECVQDMDHENMFWYRQDPGLGLRLIYFSYDVKMKEKGDIPEGYSVSREKKERFSLILESASTNQTSMYLCASSFLGLENTGELFFGEGSRLTVL.

This clonotype was observed a single time. This CDR3 is CASTDVGELFF. The CDR3 DNA follows: TGTGCCAGCACGGATGTCGGGGAGCTGTTTTTT. The V and J genes are TRBV6-2 or TRBV6-3 and TRBJ2-2; D remains ambiguous. This CDR3 region has 11 residues. Trimming took off 7 bases at V and 7 bases at J, with 7 bases between the two ends. CDR1 and CDR2 from the germline V gene are MNHEY and SVGEGT.

This clonotype was seen many times. The chain couples TRBV11-2 to TRBJ1-1; D possibly corresponds to TRBD1 (6 bases). V was cut by 0 bases and J by 0 bases, with 8 bases left in between. The CDR3 is 15 residues long. Per germline, CDR1 SGHAT and CDR2 FQNNGV. As DNA, the CDR3 is TGTGCCAGCAGCTTAGAAAGGGGGTTGAACACTGAAGCTTTCTTT. This encodes CASSLERGLNTEAFF. The variable domain in full, with the rest retrieved from reference TRBV11-2 and TRBJ1-1, is EAGVAQSPRYKIIEKRQSVAFWCNPISGHATLYWYQQILGQGPKLLIQFQNNGVVDDSQLPKDRFSAERLKGVDSTLKIQPAKLEDSAVYLCASSLERGLNTEAFFGQGTRLTVV.

The CDR3 region is CASGLAGGFGETQYF. CDR3 in DNA: TGTGCTAGTGGTTTGGCGGGGGGCTTTGGAGAGACCCAGTACTTC. This chain links TRBV12-5 with TRBJ2-5; tentatively, D is TRBD2 (7 bases). Germline assignment: CDR1 LGHNT and CDR2 FRNRAP. The CDR3 covers 15 residues. Trimming removed 1 base at V and 4 bases at J, with 13 bases between.